The 7 T cell receptor beta chains reported below all come from one sample, sequenced in a study of blood T cells in healthy people across ages. Next came a second PCR, run for about 6 to 12 cycles, which used a sample-barcoded 5' primer along with a J-beta primer mix. One entry per CDR3 protein results from TCRdb running MiXCR on the 5' RACE reads. The table includes 800,000 or so distinct CDR3 sequences, just under 25% detected once. These same data were also listed under a study on T cells of mothers and their children.

Sequenced input: blood. The origin of the receptors is a boy aged 5-17 years in good health.

This chain joins TRBV28 and TRBJ2-4; D assignment may be TRBD1 or TRBD2 (5 bases each). There are 12 residues in the CDR3. The germline gives CDR1 MDHEN, CDR2 SYDVKM. The germline V and J ends were trimmed by 4 bases and 7 bases, with 8 bases remaining between them. The CDR3 region is CASSYRDNIQYF. The DNA for the CDR3 is TGTGCCAGCAGTTACCGGGACAACATTCAGTACTTC.

This clonotype was counted between two and nine times. The chain recombines TRBV4-2 with TRBJ2-7; 8 positions match TRBD2. Trimming took 1 base from V and 0 from J; bases not matched to a gene: 5. Germline V gene sequence: CDR1 LGHNA, CDR2 YNFKEQ. CDR3 length: 16 residues. CDR3 amino acids: CASSQGRGGASYEQYF. The CDR3 nucleotides are TGTGCCAGCAGCCAAGGCCGGGGGGGCGCCTCCTACGAGCAGTACTTC.

This clonotype came up a few times. V gene TRBV7-2 combines with J gene TRBJ2-1; D might be TRBD2 (5 bases). Per germline, CDR1 SGHTA and CDR2 FQGNSA. The CDR3 runs 15 residues. The V end lost 5 bases, the J end lost 1 base, and 12 bases lay between the germline ends. The CDR3 sequence: CASSNFGGSYNEQFF. For the CDR3, the DNA is TGTGCCAGCAGCAACTTTGGCGGGTCCTACAATGAGCAGTTCTTC. The full variable domain, its missing parts supplied by reference TRBV7-2 and TRBJ2-1, is GAGVSQSPSNKVTEKGKDVELRCDPISGHTALYWYRQSLGQGLEFLIYFQGNSAPDKSGLPSDRFSAERTGGSVSTLTIQRTQQEDSAVYLCASSNFGGSYNEQFFGPGTRLTVL.

The J gene is TRBJ2-7, the V gene TRBV10-3, with unresolved D. Germline V gives CDR1 ENHRY, CDR2 SYGVKD. V gave up 7 bases and J gave up 5 bases, with 15 bases separating them. This CDR3 is built from 13 residues. The CDR3 region is CAITDRGTDEQYF. CDR3 nucleotide sequence: TGTGCCATCACCGACCGAGGTACTGACGAGCAGTACTTC.

The V and J genes are TRBV28 and TRBJ2-1; 12 nucleotides match TRBD2. CDR3 length: 17 amino acids. CDR1 is MDHEN, CDR2 SYDVKM, per germline. After removal of 8 bases from V and 3 bases from J, the junction contained 11 bases not matched to a gene. Here the CDR3 DNA reads TGTGCCAGCCTATCCATCCAGGGACTAGCGGGCTACAATGAGCAGTTCTTC. It codes for CASLSIQGLAGYNEQFF.

The rearrangement uses TRBV7-2 and TRBJ2-3; the D is unclear. The CDR3 contains 14 residues. Germline-derived CDR1 and CDR2 are SGHTA and FQGNSA. The germline V and J ends were trimmed by 0 bases and 3 bases, with 7 bases remaining between them. In nucleotides, the CDR3 is TGTGCCAGCAGCTTAGCCGGCCAGACAGATACGCAGTATTTT. This sequence encodes CASSLAGQTDTQYF.

This chain connects TRBV14 to TRBJ2-7; D is undetermined. Trimming took 1 base from V and 3 from J, leaving 10 bases between them. The CDR3 contains 14 residues. The germline V gene has CDR1 SGHDN and CDR2 FVKESK. The CDR3 loop is CASSQGHLYYEQYF. The CDR3 DNA reads TGTGCCAGCAGCCAAGGACATCTCTACTACGAGCAGTACTTC.